This T cell receptor (beta chain) was identified during a study of technical replicates of blood from a few donors. V was clipped by 5 bases and J by 4 bases; unmatched bases: 2. The length of the CDR3 is 14 residues. CDR1 KGHSH and CDR2 LQKENI come from the germline V gene. Clones were sequenced by immunoSEQ multiplex PCR, and TCRdb holds only the in-frame ones, with some missing. The sample has fewer than 65,000 clones; approximately 89% are singletons. V usage is TRBV18 and J usage is TRBJ2-7; 13 bases fit TRBD2. Sequencing was done on a sample of PBMCs. The receptor was isolated from a human donor in good health. Some clones in this sample may be carry-over from other donors' samples. This chain's CDR3 is CASSGTSGAYEQYF. The CDR3 DNA follows: TGTGCCAGCTCAGGGACTAGCGGGGCGTACGAGCAGTACTTC.